This T cell receptor beta chain was captured by sequencing in a study of cytomegalovirus exposure and HLA in healthy donors. The primer mix had 60 Vbeta and 13 Jbeta primers. The table came from immunoSEQ multiplex PCR; TCRdb's copy has only in-frame clones and leaves some out. The sample records nearly 300,000 clones, 75% to 90% being singletons. The CDR3 runs 14 residues. Trimming at V came to 5 bases and at J to 5 bases, leaving 6 bases not matched to a gene. Germline V gives CDR1 MNHEY, CDR2 SVGAGI. The gene calls are TRBV6-5 and TRBJ2-7; TRBD2 matches 10 bases. The receptor's source is a man between 40 and 49 years old in good health and CMV-seropositive. The sample comprised PBMCs. CDR3 sequence reads: CASSTLAGVNEQYF. CDR3 in DNA: TGTGCCAGCAGTACTCTAGCGGGAGTAAACGAGCAGTACTTC.